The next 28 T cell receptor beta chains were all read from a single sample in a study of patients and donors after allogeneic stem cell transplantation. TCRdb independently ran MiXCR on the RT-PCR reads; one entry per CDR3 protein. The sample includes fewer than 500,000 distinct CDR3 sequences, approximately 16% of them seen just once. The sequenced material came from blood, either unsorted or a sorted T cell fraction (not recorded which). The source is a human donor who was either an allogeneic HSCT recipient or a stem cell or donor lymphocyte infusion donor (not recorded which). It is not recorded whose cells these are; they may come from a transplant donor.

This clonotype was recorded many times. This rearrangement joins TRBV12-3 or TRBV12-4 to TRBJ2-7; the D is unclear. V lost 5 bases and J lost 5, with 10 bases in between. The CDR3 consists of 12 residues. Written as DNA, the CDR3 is TGTGCCAGCAGTCCTTCCGACAACGAGCAGTACTTC. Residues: CASSPSDNEQYF.

This chain's CDR3 is CSAPWEALRETQYF. In DNA, the CDR3 is TGCAGTGCCCCATGGGAGGCACTCCGAGAGACCCAGTACTTC. V and J are TRBV20-1 and TRBJ2-5; perhaps TRBD2 as D (6 bases). From germline, CDR1 is DFQATT and CDR2 SNEGSKA (reference sequence). Trimming took off 6 bases at V and 4 bases at J, with 18 bases between the two ends. The CDR3 totals 14 residues.

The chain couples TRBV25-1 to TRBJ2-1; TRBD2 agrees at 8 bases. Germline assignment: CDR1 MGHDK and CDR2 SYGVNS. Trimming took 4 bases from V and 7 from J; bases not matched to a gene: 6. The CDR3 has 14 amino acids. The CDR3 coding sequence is TGTGCCAGCAGTGGAGCGGGAGCTAGGAATGAGCAGTTCTTC. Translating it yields CASSGAGARNEQFF.

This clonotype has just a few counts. CDR3 protein: CASSSPPSGVYEQYF. CDR3 DNA: TGTGCCAGCAGTTCCCCGCCCTCCGGGGTCTACGAGCAGTACTTC. The chain couples TRBV12-3 or TRBV12-4 to TRBJ2-7; TRBD2 might be the D (5 bases). The CDR3 loop spans 15 amino acids. The V gene lost 4 bases and the J gene lost 3 bases, with 16 bases spanning the gap.

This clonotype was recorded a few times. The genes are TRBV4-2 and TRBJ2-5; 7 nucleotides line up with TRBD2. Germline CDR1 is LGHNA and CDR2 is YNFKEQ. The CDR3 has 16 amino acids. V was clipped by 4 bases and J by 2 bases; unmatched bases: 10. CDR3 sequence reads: CASSPRSGGRQETQYF. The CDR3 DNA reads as TGTGCCAGCAGCCCTCGTTCGGGAGGAAGACAAGAGACCCAGTACTTC.

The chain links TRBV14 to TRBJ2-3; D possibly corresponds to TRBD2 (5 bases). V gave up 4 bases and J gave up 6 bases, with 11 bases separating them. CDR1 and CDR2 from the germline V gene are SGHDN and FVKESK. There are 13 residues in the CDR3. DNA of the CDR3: TGTGCCAGCAGCCCATCTAGCTTTGATACGCAGTATTTT. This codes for CASSPSSFDTQYF.

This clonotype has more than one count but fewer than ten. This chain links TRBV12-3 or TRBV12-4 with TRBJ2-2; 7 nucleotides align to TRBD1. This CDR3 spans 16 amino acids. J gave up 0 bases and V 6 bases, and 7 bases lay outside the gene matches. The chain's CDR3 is CASRPRGRTNTGELFF. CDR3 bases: TGTGCCAGCAGGCCCAGGGGGAGAACGAACACCGGGGAGCTGTTTTTT.

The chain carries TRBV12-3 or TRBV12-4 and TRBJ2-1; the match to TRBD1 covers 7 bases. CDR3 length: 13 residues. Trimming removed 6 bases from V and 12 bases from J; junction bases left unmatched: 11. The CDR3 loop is CASRSRGPQMQFF. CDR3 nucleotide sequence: TGTGCCAGCAGGTCTAGGGGGCCCCAAATGCAGTTCTTC.

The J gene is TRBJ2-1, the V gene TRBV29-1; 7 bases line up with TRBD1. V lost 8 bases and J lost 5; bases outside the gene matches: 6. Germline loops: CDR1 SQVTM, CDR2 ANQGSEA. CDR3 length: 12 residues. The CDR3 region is CSTSGTDNEQFF. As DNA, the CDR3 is TGCAGCACTTCGGGGACAGACAATGAGCAGTTCTTC.

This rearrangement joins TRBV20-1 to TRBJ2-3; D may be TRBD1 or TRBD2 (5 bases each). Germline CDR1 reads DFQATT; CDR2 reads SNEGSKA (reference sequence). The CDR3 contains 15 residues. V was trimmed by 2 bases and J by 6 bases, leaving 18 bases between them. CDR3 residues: CSARPSGPNVDTQYF. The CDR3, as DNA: TGCAGTGCTAGACCCTCGGGACCCAACGTGGATACGCAGTATTTT.

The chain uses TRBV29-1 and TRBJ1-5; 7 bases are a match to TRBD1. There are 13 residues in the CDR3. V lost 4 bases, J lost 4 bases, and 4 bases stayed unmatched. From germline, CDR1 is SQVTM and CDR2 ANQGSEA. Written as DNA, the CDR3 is TGCAGCGTTGTCGCAGGGGGGAATCAGCCCCAGCATTTT. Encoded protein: CSVVAGGNQPQHF.

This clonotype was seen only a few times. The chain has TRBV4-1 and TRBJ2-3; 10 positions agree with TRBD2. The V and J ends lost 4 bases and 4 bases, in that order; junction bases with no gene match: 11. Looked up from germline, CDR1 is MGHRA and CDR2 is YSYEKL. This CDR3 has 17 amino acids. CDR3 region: CASSRGTSAAAADTQYF. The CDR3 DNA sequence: TGCGCCAGCAGCCGAGGGACTAGCGCAGCTGCTGCAGATACGCAGTATTTT.

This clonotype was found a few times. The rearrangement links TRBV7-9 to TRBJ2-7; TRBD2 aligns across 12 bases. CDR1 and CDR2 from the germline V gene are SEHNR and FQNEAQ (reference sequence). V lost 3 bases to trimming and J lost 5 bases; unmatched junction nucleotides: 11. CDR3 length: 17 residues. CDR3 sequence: CASSLTSGSFGRHEQYF. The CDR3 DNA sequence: TGTGCCAGCAGCTTGACTAGCGGGAGTTTCGGTCGCCACGAGCAGTACTTC.

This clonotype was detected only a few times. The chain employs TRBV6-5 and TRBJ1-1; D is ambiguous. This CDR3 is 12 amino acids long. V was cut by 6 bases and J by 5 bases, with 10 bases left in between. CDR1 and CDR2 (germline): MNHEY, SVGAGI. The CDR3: CASRRESTEAFF. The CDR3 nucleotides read TGTGCCAGCAGAAGAGAGAGTACTGAAGCTTTCTTT.

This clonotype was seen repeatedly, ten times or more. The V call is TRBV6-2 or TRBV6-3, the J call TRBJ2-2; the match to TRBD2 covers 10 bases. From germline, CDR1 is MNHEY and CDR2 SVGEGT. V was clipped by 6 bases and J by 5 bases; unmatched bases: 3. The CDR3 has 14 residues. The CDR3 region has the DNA TGTGCCAGCAGACCTAGCGGGAGTACCGGGGAGCTGTTTTTT. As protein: CASRPSGSTGELFF.

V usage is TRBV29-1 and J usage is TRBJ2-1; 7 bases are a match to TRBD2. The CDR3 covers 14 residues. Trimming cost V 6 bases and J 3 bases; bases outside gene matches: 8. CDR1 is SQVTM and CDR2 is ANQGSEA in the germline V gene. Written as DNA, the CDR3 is TGCAGCGTGGCGACGGGACTAAGCTACAATGAGCAGTTCTTC. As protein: CSVATGLSYNEQFF.

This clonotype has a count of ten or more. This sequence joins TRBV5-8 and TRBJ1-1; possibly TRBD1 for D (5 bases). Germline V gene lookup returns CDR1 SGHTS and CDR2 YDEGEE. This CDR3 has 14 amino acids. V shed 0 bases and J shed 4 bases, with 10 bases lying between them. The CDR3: CASSLEGRGTEAFF. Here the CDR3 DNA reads TGTGCCAGCAGCTTGGAGGGACGAGGCACTGAAGCTTTCTTT.

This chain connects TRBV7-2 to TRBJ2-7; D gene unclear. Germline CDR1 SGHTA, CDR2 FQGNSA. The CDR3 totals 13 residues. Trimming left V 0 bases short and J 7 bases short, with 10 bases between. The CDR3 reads CASSLALGREQYF. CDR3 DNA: TGTGCCAGCAGCTTAGCTTTGGGTAGGGAGCAGTACTTC.

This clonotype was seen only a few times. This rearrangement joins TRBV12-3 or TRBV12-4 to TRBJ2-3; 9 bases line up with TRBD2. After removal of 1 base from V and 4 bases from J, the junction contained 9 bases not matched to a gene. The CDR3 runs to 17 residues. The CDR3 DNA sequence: TGTGCCAGCAGTTTAGTCCTAGCGGGAACGTCCCCAGATACGCAGTATTTT. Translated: CASSLVLAGTSPDTQYF.

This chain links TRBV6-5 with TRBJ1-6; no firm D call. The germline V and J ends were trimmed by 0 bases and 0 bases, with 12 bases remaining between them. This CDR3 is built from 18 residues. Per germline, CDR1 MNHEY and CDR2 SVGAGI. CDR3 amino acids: CASSYSRLRSSYNSPLHF. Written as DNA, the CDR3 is TGTGCCAGCAGTTACTCGAGACTGAGGAGCTCCTATAATTCACCCCTCCACTTT.

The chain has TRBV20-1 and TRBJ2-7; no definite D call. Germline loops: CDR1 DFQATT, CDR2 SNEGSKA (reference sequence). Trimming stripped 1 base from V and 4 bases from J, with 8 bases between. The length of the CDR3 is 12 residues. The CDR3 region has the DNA TGCAGTGCTAGAGCCCGACGGTACGAGCAGTACTTC. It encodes CSARARRYEQYF.

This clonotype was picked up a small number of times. CDR3 protein: CASSLRPTGIGNTIYF. The CDR3 coding sequence is TGTGCCAGCAGTCTCCGCCCCACAGGTATTGGAAACACCATATATTTT. V gene TRBV12-3 or TRBV12-4 combines with J gene TRBJ1-3, with D perhaps matching TRBD1 (5 bases). The CDR3 totals 16 residues. V was clipped by 5 bases and J by 3 bases, with 17 bases between them.

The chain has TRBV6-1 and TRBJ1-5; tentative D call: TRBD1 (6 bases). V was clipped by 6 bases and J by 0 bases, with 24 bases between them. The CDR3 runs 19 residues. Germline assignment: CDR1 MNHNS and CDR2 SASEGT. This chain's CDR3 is CASRRPLGAQDRSNQPQHF. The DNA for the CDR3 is TGTGCCAGCAGACGTCCCCTGGGGGCACAGGATCGTAGCAATCAGCCCCAGCATTTT.

CDR3 nucleotide sequence: TGCAGCGTTGGGACAGGGCCGGATCCTAGCACAGATACGCAGTATTTT. Translated: CSVGTGPDPSTDTQYF. The V gene is TRBV29-1, the J gene TRBJ2-3, with 8 nucleotides matching TRBD1. Per the germline V gene, CDR1 is SQVTM and CDR2 is ANQGSEA. The CDR3 length is 16 residues. Trimming took 4 bases from V and 0 from J; bases not matched to a gene: 9.

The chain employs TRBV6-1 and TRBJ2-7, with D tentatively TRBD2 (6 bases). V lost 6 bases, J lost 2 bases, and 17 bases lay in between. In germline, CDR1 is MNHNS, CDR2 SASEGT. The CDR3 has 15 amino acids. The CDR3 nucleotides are TGTGCCAGCAGCCAGGAGGGTAGAGGCGCCTACGAGCAGTACTTC. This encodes CASSQEGRGAYEQYF.

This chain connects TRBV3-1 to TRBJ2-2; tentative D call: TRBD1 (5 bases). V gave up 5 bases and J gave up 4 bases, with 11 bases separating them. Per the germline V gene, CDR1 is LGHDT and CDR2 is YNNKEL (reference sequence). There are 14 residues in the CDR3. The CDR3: CASSSRRGTGELFF. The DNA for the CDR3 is TGTGCCAGCAGCAGCAGAAGGGGCACCGGGGAGCTGTTTTTT.

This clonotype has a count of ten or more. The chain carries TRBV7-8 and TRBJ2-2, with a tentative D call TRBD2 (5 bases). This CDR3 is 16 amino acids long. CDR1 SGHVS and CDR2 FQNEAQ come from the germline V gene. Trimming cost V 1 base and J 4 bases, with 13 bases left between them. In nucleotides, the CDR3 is TGTGCCAGCAGCTTAGGGGCTAGCTCGGGCACCGGGGAGCTGTTTTTT. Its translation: CASSLGASSGTGELFF.

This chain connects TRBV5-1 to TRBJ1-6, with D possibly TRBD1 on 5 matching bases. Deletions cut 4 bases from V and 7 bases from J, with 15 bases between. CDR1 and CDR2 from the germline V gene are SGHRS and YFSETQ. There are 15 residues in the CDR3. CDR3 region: CASSEGIVSNSPLHF. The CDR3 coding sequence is TGCGCCAGCAGCGAGGGGATAGTATCGAATTCACCCCTCCACTTT.